The sequence of this TCR beta chain was determined in a study of technical replicates of blood from a handful of donors. Trimming took off 0 bases at V and 7 bases at J, with 7 bases between the two ends. Germline-derived CDR1 and CDR2 are SGDLS and YYNGEE. This CDR3 is 12 amino acids long. The assay was immunoSEQ multiplex PCR, and TCRdb's table has in-frame clones only and misses some. This sample yields approximately 69,000 clones, of which roughly 96% are seen a single time; 0.21% belongs to the top ten. Input material: T cells isolated from PBMCs. The genes are TRBV9 and TRBJ1-2; D unresolved. The TCR originated in a human donor in good health. CDR3 protein: CASSVAGSGYTF. CDR3 DNA sequence: TGTGCCAGCAGCGTAGCAGGAAGTGGCTACACCTTC.